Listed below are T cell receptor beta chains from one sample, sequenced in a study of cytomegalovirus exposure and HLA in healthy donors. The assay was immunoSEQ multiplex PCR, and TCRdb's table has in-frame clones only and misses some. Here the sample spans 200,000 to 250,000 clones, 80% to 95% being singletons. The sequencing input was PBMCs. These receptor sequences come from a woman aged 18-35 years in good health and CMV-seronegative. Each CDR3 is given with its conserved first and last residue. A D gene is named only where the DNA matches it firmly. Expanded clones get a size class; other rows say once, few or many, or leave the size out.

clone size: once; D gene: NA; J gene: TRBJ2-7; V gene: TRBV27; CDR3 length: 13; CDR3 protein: CASSFRRTYEQYF; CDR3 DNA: TGTGCCAGCAGTTTCCGGAGGACCTACGAGCAGTACTTC
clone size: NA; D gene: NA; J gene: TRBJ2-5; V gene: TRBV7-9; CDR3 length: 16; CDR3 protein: CASSLGLSGPQETQYF; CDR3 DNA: TGTGCCAGCAGCTTAGGCCTTAGCGGACCCCAAGAGACCCAGTACTTC
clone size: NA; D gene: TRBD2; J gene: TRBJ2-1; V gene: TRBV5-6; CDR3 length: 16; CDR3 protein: CASSVPGLAPYNEQFF; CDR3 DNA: TGTGCCAGCAGCGTCCCGGGACTAGCCCCCTACAATGAGCAGTTCTTC
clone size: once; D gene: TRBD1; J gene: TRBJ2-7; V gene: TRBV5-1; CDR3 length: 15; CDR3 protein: CASSRGRGTTYEQYF; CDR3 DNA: TGCGCCAGCAGTCGTGGCAGGGGGACAACCTACGAGCAGTACTTC
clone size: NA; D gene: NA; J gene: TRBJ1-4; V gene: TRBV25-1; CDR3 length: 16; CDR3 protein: CASSGGQPTLYEKLFF; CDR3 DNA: TGTGCCAGCAGTGGAGGACAGCCCACGCTGTATGAAAAACTGTTTTTT
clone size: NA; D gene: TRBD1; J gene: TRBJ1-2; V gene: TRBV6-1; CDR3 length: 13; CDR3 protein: CASSLTGDYGYTF; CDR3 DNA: TGTGCCAGCAGCCTGACAGGGGATTATGGCTACACCTTC
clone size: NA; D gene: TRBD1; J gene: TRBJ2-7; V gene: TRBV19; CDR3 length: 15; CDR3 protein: CASSSTGEPPYEQYF; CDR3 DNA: TGTGCCAGTAGTTCAACAGGGGAGCCTCCCTACGAGCAGTACTTC
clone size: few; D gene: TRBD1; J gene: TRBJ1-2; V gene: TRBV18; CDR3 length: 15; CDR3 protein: CASSRADREFVGYTF; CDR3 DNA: TGTGCCAGCTCTCGCGCGGACAGGGAGTTTGTAGGCTACACCTTC
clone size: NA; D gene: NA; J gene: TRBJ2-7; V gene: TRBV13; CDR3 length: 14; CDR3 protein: CASSPKTSFGEQYF; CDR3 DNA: TGTGCCAGCAGTCCAAAGACTAGTTTCGGCGAGCAGTACTTC
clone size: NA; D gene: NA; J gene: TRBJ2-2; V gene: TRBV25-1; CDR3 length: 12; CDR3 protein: CASRTDTGELFF; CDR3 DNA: TGTGCCAGCAGGACAGACACCGGGGAGCTGTTTTTT
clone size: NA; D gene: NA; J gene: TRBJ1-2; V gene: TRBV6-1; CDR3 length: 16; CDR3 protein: CASSEPWTLANYGYTF; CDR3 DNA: TGTGCCAGCAGTGAACCTTGGACTTTAGCTAACTATGGCTACACCTTC
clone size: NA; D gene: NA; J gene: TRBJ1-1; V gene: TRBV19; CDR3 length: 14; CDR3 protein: CASSVTTQNTEAFF; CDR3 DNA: TGTGCCAGTAGTGTCACGACTCAGAACACTGAAGCTTTCTTT
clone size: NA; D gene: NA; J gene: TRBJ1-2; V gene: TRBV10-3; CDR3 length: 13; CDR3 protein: CAISLDRNYGYTF; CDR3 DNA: TGTGCCATCAGTTTAGACAGAAACTATGGCTACACCTTC
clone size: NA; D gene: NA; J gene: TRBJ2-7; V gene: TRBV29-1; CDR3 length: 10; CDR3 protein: CSVGAIEQYF; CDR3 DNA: TGCAGCGTTGGAGCTATCGAGCAGTACTTC
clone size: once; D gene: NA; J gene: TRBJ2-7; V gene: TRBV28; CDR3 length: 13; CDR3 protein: CASSGGIKAEQYF; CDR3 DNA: TGTGCCAGCAGTGGGGGGATTAAGGCCGAGCAGTACTTC
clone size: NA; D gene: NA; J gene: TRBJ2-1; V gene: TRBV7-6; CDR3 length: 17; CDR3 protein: CASSPPNYELSYNEQFF; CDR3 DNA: TGTGCCAGCAGCCCTCCAAACTACGAACTCTCCTACAATGAGCAGTTCTTC
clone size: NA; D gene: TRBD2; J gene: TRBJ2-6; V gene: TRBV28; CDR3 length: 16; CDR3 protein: CASRERGLSGANVLTF; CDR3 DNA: TGTGCCAGCAGAGAGCGGGGACTCTCTGGGGCCAACGTCCTGACTTTC
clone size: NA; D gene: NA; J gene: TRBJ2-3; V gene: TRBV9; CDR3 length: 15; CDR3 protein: CASSVGASYTDTQYF; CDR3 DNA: TGTGCCAGCAGCGTAGGGGCTAGCTACACAGATACGCAGTATTTT
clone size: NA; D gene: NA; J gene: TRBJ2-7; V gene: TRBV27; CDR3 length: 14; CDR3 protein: CASSYLGPGYEQYF; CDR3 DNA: TGTGCCAGCAGTTACCTTGGGCCCGGCTACGAGCAGTACTTC
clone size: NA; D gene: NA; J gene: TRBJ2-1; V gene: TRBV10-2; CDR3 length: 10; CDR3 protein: CASWGDEQFF; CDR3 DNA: TGCGCCAGCTGGGGAGATGAGCAGTTCTTC
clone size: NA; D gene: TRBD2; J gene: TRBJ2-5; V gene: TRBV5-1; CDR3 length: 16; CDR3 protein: CASSPGLANTQETQYF; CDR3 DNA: TGCGCCAGCAGCCCGGGACTAGCGAACACTCAAGAGACCCAGTACTTC
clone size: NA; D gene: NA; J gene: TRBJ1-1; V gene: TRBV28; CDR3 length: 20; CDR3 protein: CASSLLIPISRGAWNTEAFF; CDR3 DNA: TGTGCCAGCAGTTTGCTCATTCCCATTTCGCGGGGGGCTTGGAACACTGAAGCTTTCTTT
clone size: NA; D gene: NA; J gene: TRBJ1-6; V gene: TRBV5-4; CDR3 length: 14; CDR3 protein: CASSLAGLNSPLHF; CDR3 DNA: TGTGCCAGCAGCTTGGCAGGGCTTAATTCACCCCTCCACTTT
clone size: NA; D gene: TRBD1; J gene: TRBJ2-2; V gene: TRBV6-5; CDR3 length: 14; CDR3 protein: CASSRQGRAGELFF; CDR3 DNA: TGTGCCAGCAGTAGACAGGGACGGGCCGGGGAGCTGTTTTTT
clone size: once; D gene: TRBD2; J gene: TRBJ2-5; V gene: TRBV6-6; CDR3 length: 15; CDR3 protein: CASSYSVGGTETQYF; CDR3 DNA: TGTGCCAGCAGTTACTCGGTGGGAGGGACAGAGACCCAGTACTTC
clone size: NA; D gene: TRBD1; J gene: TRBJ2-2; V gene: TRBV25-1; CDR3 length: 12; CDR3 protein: CASRDRTGELFF; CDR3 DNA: TGTGCCAGCAGGGACAGGACCGGGGAGCTGTTTTTT
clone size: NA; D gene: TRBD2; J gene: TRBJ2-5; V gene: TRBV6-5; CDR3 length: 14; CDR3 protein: CASSPRGLAGEEYF; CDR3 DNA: TGTGCCAGCAGTCCGAGAGGACTAGCGGGGGAAGAGTACTTC
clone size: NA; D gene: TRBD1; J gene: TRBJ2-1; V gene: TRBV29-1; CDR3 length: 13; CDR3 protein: CSVGTGAVYEQFF; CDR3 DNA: TGCAGCGTCGGGACAGGGGCGGTCTATGAGCAGTTCTTC
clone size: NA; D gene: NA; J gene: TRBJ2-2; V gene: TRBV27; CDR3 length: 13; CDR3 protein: CASSFGWGRELFF; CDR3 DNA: TGTGCCAGCAGTTTTGGGTGGGGCCGGGAGCTGTTTTTT
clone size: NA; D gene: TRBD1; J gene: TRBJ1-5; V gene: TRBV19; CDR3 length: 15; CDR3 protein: CASSRDRYSNQPQHF; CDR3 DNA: TGTGCCAGTAGTCGGGACAGGTATAGCAATCAGCCCCAGCATTTT
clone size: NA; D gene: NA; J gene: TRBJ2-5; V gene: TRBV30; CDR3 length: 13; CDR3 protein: CAWKRDNQETQYF; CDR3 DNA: TGTGCCTGGAAGAGGGACAACCAAGAGACCCAGTACTTC
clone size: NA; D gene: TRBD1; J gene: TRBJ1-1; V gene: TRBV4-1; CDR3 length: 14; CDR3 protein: CASSQGGGNTEAFF; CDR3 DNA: TGCGCCAGCAGCCAAGGAGGGGGCAATACTGAAGCTTTCTTT
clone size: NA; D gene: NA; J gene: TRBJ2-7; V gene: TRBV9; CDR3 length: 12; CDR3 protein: CASSTNTGRPYF; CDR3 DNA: TGTGCCAGCAGCACAAATACAGGTCGCCCGTACTTC
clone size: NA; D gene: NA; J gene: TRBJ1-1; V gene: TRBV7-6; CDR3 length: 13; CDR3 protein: CASSQVLTTEAFF; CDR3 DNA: TGTGCCAGCAGCCAGGTCTTGACCACTGAAGCTTTCTTT
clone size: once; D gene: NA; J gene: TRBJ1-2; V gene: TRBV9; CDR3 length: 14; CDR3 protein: CASSVDGGADGYTF; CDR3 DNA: TGTGCCAGCAGCGTAGATGGGGGCGCGGATGGCTACACCTTC
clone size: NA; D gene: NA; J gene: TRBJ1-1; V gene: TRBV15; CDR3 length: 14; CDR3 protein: CATSRDVVNTEAFF; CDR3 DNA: TGTGCCACCAGCAGAGATGTAGTAAACACTGAAGCTTTCTTT
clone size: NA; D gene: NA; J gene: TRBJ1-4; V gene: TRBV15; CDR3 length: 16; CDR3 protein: CATSRSTGPRGEKLFF; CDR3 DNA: TGTGCCACCAGCAGATCGACAGGTCCGAGGGGGGAAAAACTGTTTTTT
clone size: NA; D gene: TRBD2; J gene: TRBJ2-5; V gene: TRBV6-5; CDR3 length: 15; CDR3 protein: CASSRTSAAGETQYF; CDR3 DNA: TGTGCCAGCAGTCGGACTAGCGCGGCGGGAGAGACCCAGTACTTC
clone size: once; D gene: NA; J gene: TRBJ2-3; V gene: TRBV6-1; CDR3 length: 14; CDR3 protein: CASRGIGATDTQYF; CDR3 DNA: TGTGCCAGCAGGGGGATTGGGGCCACAGATACGCAGTATTTT
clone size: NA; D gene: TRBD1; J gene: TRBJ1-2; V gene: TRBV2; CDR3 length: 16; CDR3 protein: CASGLALDRANYGYTF; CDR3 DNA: TGTGCCAGCGGGCTCGCTTTGGACAGGGCTAACTATGGCTACACCTTC
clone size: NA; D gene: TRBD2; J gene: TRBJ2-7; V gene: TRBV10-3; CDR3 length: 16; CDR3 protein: CAISESREVVWYEQYF; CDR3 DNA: TGTGCCATCAGTGAGTCGCGGGAGGTAGTCTGGTACGAGCAGTACTTC
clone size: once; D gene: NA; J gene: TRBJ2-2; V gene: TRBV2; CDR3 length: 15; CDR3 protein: CASRNRDSYTGELFF; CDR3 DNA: TGTGCCAGCAGGAACCGGGACTCTTACACCGGGGAGCTGTTTTTT
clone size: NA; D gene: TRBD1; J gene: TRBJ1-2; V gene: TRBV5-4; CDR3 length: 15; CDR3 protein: CASSPGQAFNYGYTF; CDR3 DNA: TGTGCCAGCAGCCCGGGACAGGCTTTTAACTATGGCTACACCTTC
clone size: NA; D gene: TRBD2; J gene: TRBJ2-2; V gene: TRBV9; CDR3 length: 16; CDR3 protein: CASSALAGGVTGELFF; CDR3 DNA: TGTGCCAGCAGCGCACTAGCGGGAGGTGTCACCGGGGAGCTGTTTTTT
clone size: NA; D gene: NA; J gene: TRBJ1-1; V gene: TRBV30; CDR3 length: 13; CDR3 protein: CAWSEQADTEAFF; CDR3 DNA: TGTGCCTGGAGTGAACAGGCAGACACTGAAGCTTTCTTT
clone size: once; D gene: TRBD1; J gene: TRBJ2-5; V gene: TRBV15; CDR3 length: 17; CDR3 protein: CATSRDWTGTYQETQYF; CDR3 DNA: TGTGCCACCAGCAGAGATTGGACAGGGACGTACCAAGAGACCCAGTACTTC
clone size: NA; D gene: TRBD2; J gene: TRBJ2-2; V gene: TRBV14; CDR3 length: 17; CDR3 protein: CASSQDNSGRPSGELFF; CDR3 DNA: TGTGCCAGCAGCCAAGATAATAGCGGGAGGCCAAGCGGGGAGCTGTTTTTT
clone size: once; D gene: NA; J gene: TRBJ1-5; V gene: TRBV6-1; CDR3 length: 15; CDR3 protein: CASSEAGGESQPQHF; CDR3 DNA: TGTGCCAGCAGTGAAGCGGGGGGAGAGAGTCAGCCCCAGCATTTT